Given below is one T cell receptor beta chain in context. What it recognizes is unknown. The entry originates in a study of beta chain features in type 1 diabetes. Study observations and caveats: When VDJ junctions were examined, type 1 diabetes patients showed fewer insertions and more deletions.

Deletions cut 2 bases from V and 3 bases from J, with 12 bases between. The CDR3 has 15 residues. CDR1 SGHKS and CDR2 YYEKEE come from the germline V gene (reference sequence). Cells sorted by CD45RO/CCR7/CD25/CD127/CD95/CD27 comprised CD4+ naive, central memory, regulatory and stem cell-like memory cells. Expressed TCRB transcripts got sequenced, as all isolated RNA was reverse transcribed. Sequenced naive, central memory and regulatory T cell samples produced an average of about 3.7 million reads. TCRdb keeps only in-frame clones here, not all; method: immunoSEQ multiplex PCR. The data contain 450,000 to 550,000 clones, 30% of them singletons.

Sequencing was done on a sample of naive CD4+ T cells from blood. This TCR was sampled from a young man in good health. J is TRBJ1-5 and V is TRBV5-5; possible D gene TRBD1, 5 bases. CDR3 nucleotides: TGTGCCAGCAGCTTCACAGGAAACGCCAATCAGCCCCAGCATTTT. It codes for CASSFTGNANQPQHF.